A selection of T cell receptor beta chains follows, all from one sample in a study of blood T cells in healthy people across ages. Each CDR3 protein is one row after TCRdb ran MiXCR on the 5' RACE reads. Seen here are nearly 1 million distinct CDR3 sequences, about 53% observed once, and the top ten hold 20% to 25%. Material for sequencing was blood. Receptors were obtained from a woman aged 55-69 years in good health. CDR3s include the opening cysteine and the closing phenylalanine or tryptophan. A D gene is named only where the DNA matches it firmly. A row's size may be missing; if present it is once, few, many or a size class.

j_call v_call d_call clone_size cdr3_aa cdr3_nt
TRBJ2-7 TRBV28 - - CASRPLISGLYLYEQYF TGTGCCAGCAGACCTCTAATTTCGGGACTCTATCTCTACGAGCAGTACTTC
TRBJ2-7 TRBV10-3 TRBD2 - CATGGMGLAGEEQYF TGTGCCACCGGGGGAATGGGACTAGCGGGAGAAGAGCAGTACTTC
TRBJ2-3 TRBV4-2 TRBD2 few CASSQERGTSGRTDTQYF TGTGCCAGCAGCCAAGAGCGGGGGACTAGCGGGAGGACAGATACGCAGTATTTT
TRBJ2-2 TRBV5-1 - - CASSPNGAGATGELFF TGCGCCAGCAGCCCCAACGGAGCAGGGGCTACCGGGGAGCTGTTTTTT
TRBJ2-4 TRBV12-3/TRBV12-4 TRBD1 few CASTSRGLRIQYF TGTGCCAGCACTTCCAGGGGGCTGCGGATTCAGTACTTC
TRBJ2-3 TRBV7-9 - few CASSLKSEGRLADTQYF TGTGCCAGCAGCTTAAAATCGGAGGGCCGGTTGGCAGATACGCAGTATTTT
TRBJ2-1 TRBV21-1 - few CASSKPAGGPRVYNEQFF TGTGCCAGCAGCAAACCTGCGGGAGGGCCGAGAGTTTACAATGAGCAGTTCTTC
TRBJ1-1 TRBV3-1 TRBD1 few CASTKGDSLNTEAFF TGTGCCAGCACCAAAGGGGACAGCCTGAACACTGAAGCTTTCTTT
TRBJ2-6 TRBV4-3 - - CASSQDLRDRSSGANVLTF TGCGCCAGCAGCCAAGATCTTAGAGACAGGTCCTCTGGGGCCAACGTCCTGACTTTC
TRBJ2-7 TRBV20-1 TRBD1 - CSARTGAVQYF TGCAGTGCTAGGACAGGGGCTGTGCAGTACTTC
TRBJ2-7 TRBV10-3 TRBD1 - CAISEPDARDRGYEQYF TGTGCCATCAGTGAGCCGGATGCCCGGGACAGGGGCTACGAGCAGTACTTC
TRBJ2-3 TRBV6-5 - few CASRRRALLDTQYF TGTGCCAGCCGGCGCCGGGCACTACTGGATACGCAGTATTTT
TRBJ2-5 TRBV29-1 - few CSVVALLETQYF TGCAGCGTTGTCGCCCTCTTGGAGACCCAGTACTTC
TRBJ1-6 TRBV5-1 TRBD1 few CASSSRQGESPLHF TGCGCCAGCAGCAGCAGACAGGGGGAATCACCCCTCCACTTT
TRBJ2-3 TRBV4-3 - many CASSSGHSTDTQYF TGCGCCAGCAGCTCGGGACACTCCACAGATACGCAGTATTTT
TRBJ2-1 TRBV7-8 - once CASKESRARDNEQFF TGTGCCAGCAAGGAGTCCAGGGCCAGAGACAATGAGCAGTTCTTC
TRBJ2-1 TRBV20-1 - few CSGKLVGLDNEQFF TGCAGTGGTAAACTAGTAGGTCTGGACAATGAGCAGTTCTTC
TRBJ2-1 TRBV28 TRBD2 - CASIKGTSGRYEQFF TGTGCCAGCATTAAAGGGACTAGCGGGAGATATGAGCAGTTCTTC
TRBJ2-3 TRBV4-1 - - CASSQESRQIDTQYF TGCGCCAGCAGCCAAGAGAGTAGACAGATTGATACGCAGTATTTT
TRBJ1-2 TRBV7-8 - few CASSAYTDSTNYGYTF TGTGCCAGCAGCGCATATACAGATAGTACTAACTATGGCTACACCTTC
TRBJ2-7 TRBV20-1 TRBD2 few CSTTRGIAGDEQYF TGCAGCACTACCCGGGGGATAGCGGGAGACGAGCAGTACTTC
TRBJ1-2 TRBV29-1 - - CSVETGTQLLEYGYTF TGCAGCGTTGAAACCGGGACCCAGCTCCTCGAATATGGCTACACCTTC
TRBJ2-1 TRBV11-2 - - CASFTQPPNEQFF TGTGCCAGCTTTACCCAACCCCCCAATGAGCAGTTCTTC